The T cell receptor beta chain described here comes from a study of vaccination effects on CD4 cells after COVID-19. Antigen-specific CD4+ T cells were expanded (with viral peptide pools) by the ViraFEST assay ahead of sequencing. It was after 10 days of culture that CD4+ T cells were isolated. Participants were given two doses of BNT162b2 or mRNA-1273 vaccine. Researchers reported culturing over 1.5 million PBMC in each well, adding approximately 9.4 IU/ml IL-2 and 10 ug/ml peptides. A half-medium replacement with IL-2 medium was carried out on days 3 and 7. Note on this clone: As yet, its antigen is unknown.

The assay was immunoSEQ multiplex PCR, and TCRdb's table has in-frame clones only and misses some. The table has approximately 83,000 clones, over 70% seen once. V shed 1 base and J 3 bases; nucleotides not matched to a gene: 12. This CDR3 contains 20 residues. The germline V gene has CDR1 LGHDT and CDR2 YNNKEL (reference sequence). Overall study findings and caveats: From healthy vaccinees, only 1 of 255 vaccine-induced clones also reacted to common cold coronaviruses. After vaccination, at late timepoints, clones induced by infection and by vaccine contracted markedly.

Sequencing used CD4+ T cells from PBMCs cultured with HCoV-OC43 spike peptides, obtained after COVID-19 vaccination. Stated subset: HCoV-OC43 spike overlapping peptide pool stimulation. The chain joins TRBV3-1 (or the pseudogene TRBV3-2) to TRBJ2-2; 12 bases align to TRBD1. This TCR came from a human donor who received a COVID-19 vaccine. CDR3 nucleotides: TGTGCCAGCAGCCAAGCTCATCCGGGACAGGGGGCTGTGGACACCGGGGAGCTGTTTTTT. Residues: CASSQAHPGQGAVDTGELFF.